The clone carrying this T cell receptor beta chain was counted between two and nine times. V was clipped by 5 bases and J by 0 bases, with 17 bases between them. The CDR3 length is 17 residues. Germline V gene lookup returns CDR1 PRHDT and CDR2 FYEKMQ (reference sequence). Reverse transcription of all isolated RNA meant that expressed TCRB transcripts were sequenced. Profiling relied on immunoSEQ multiplex PCR, and the TCRdb table lists in-frame clones only, not all of them. The data show more than 350,000 clones, roughly 11% seen once. This record belongs to a study of beta chain features in type 1 diabetes.

This clonotype was sampled from a woman under 30 in good health. The sample consisted of naive CD4+ T cells from blood. This chain links TRBV13 with TRBJ2-1, with D possibly matching TRBD2 (6 bases). The CDR3 sequence is CASSHVLRRGSYNEQFF. CDR3 bases: TGTGCCAGCAGCCATGTCCTTAGGCGGGGCTCCTACAATGAGCAGTTCTTC.